Sequencing of this TCR beta chain was carried out in a study of beta chain features in type 1 diabetes. Study overall: Patients shared similar age, gender and cell yields with healthy donors. Study-wide points: Across all four CD4+ subsets, people with type 1 diabetes showed modestly shorter TCRB CDR3s.

Investigators reverse transcribed all isolated RNA, so they sequenced expressed TCRB transcripts. About 3.57 million reads, on average, came from each naive, central memory and regulatory T cell sample. Only in-frame clones appear in the TCRdb table, and some are missing; sequencing was by immunoSEQ multiplex PCR. The repertoire holds about 220,000 clones, with 11% as singletons. In germline, CDR1 is SQVTM, CDR2 ANQGSEA. V was pared by 8 bases and J by 9 bases, with 9 bases of the junction left unmatched. This CDR3 contains 13 residues. This clone has more than one count but fewer than ten. Its antigen remains unidentified. This probably arose from a read error, given a far larger clone one base away. The authors obtained over 95% purity in all sorted populations.

What was sequenced was central memory CD4+ T cells from blood. This TCR was sampled from a man aged 18-30 years in good health. The rearrangement uses TRBV29-1 and TRBJ2-2, with 10 bases fitting TRBD1. DNA of the CDR3: TGCAGCTTCCCGGGACAGGGGAATCGGGAGCTGTTTTTT. Translated, it gives CSFPGQGNRELFF.